A selection of T cell receptor beta chains follows, all from one sample in a study of spatial heterogeneity in lung cancer. TCRdb re-analysed the 5' RACE reads in MiXCR, keeping a single row per CDR3 protein. Altogether some 83,000 distinct CDR3 sequences are present, 7.5% to 9.5% being singletons, with the ten largest covering 6.5% to 8.5%. The sample was PBMCs, taken at surgery. These receptors were obtained from a male donor with early-stage non-small cell lung cancer. Each CDR3 is given with its conserved first and last residue. The D gene is left open where the match is weak. The size of a clone is reported for some rows only, either as once, few or many, or as a class for expanded clones.

j_call: TRBJ2-1
clone_size: few
d_call: .
v_call: TRBV6-5
cdr3_nt: TGTGCCAGCAGAATCTCAAATGAGCAGTTCTTC
cdr3_aa: CASRISNEQFF

j_call: TRBJ2-1
clone_size: many
d_call: .
v_call: TRBV7-9
cdr3_nt: TGTGCCAGCAGCCGTCCCAGCTCCTACAATGAGCAGTTCTTC
cdr3_aa: CASSRPSSYNEQFF

j_call: TRBJ2-2
clone_size: .
d_call: .
v_call: TRBV30
cdr3_nt: TGTGCCTGGGTATCGAGGTACACCGGGGAGCTGTTTTTT
cdr3_aa: CAWVSRYTGELFF

j_call: TRBJ2-1
clone_size: .
d_call: .
v_call: TRBV6-5
cdr3_nt: TGTGCCAGCACCAGAGACAATGAGCAGTTCTTC
cdr3_aa: CASTRDNEQFF

j_call: TRBJ2-1
clone_size: many
d_call: TRBD2
v_call: TRBV24-1
cdr3_nt: TGTGCCACCAGTGATTTCGGGACTAGCGGGATCAATGAGCAGTTCTTC
cdr3_aa: CATSDFGTSGINEQFF

j_call: TRBJ1-5
clone_size: many
d_call: .
v_call: TRBV12-3/TRBV12-4
cdr3_nt: TGTGCCAGCAGTTCACCTGATAGCAATCAGCCCCAGCATTTT
cdr3_aa: CASSSPDSNQPQHF

j_call: TRBJ1-1
clone_size: many
d_call: .
v_call: TRBV18
cdr3_nt: TGTGCCAGCTCACAAGGGTGGGAGACTGAAGCTTTCTTT
cdr3_aa: CASSQGWETEAFF

j_call: TRBJ1-1
clone_size: few
d_call: .
v_call: TRBV19
cdr3_nt: TGTGCCAGTATGGGCAGGGTAAACACTGAAGCTTTCTTT
cdr3_aa: CASMGRVNTEAFF

j_call: TRBJ2-2
clone_size: few
d_call: .
v_call: TRBV12-3/TRBV12-4
cdr3_nt: TGTGCCAGCAGTTTAAGGACTCTCGGCGGGGAGCTGTTTTTT
cdr3_aa: CASSLRTLGGELFF

j_call: TRBJ2-5
clone_size: many
d_call: .
v_call: TRBV7-7
cdr3_nt: TGTGCCAGCAGCTTAGGAGGAGGGGCCGGGCAAGAGACCCAGTACTTC
cdr3_aa: CASSLGGGAGQETQYF

j_call: TRBJ1-1
clone_size: many
d_call: .
v_call: TRBV18
cdr3_nt: TGTGCCAGCTCACTCTCCGGGACAACCACTGAAGCTTTCTTT
cdr3_aa: CASSLSGTTTEAFF

j_call: TRBJ2-4
clone_size: many
d_call: TRBD1
v_call: TRBV30
cdr3_nt: TGTGCCTGGGGGGGACAGCTAGCCAAAAACATTCAGTACTTC
cdr3_aa: CAWGGQLAKNIQYF

j_call: TRBJ2-5
clone_size: many
d_call: .
v_call: TRBV4-3
cdr3_nt: TGCGCCAGCAGTAGAGGGGGAACTCAAGAGACCCAGTACTTC
cdr3_aa: CASSRGGTQETQYF

j_call: TRBJ1-2
clone_size: many
d_call: .
v_call: TRBV18
cdr3_nt: TGTGCCAGCTCACCACTTGGCCCAAACTATGGCTACACCTTC
cdr3_aa: CASSPLGPNYGYTF

j_call: TRBJ2-7
clone_size: many
d_call: .
v_call: TRBV5-5
cdr3_nt: TGTGCCAGCAGCTTGCGGCACCTCCGGTACGAGCAGTACTTC
cdr3_aa: CASSLRHLRYEQYF

j_call: TRBJ1-2
clone_size: once
d_call: .
v_call: TRBV19
cdr3_nt: TGTGCCAGTAGTATAGCCCGAGGGGCAGAGGGCTACACCTTC
cdr3_aa: CASSIARGAEGYTF

j_call: TRBJ1-1
clone_size: few
d_call: .
v_call: TRBV6-2/TRBV6-3
cdr3_nt: TGTGCCAGCAGCCTCCAGGGCTCGGACACTGAAGCTTTCTTT
cdr3_aa: CASSLQGSDTEAFF

j_call: TRBJ1-2
clone_size: many
d_call: .
v_call: TRBV28
cdr3_nt: TGTGCCAGCAGTTTATCTAGGGCAGAAAGATATGGCTACACCTTC
cdr3_aa: CASSLSRAERYGYTF

j_call: TRBJ2-1
clone_size: few
d_call: TRBD2
v_call: TRBV27
cdr3_nt: TGTGCCAGCACCCCATCAGCGGGAGAAGAGGGCAATGAGCAGTTCTTC
cdr3_aa: CASTPSAGEEGNEQFF

j_call: TRBJ2-7
clone_size: many
d_call: TRBD2
v_call: TRBV4-2
cdr3_nt: TGTGCCAGCAGCCAAGATGGGACTAGCGGGAGTAACGAGCAGTACTTC
cdr3_aa: CASSQDGTSGSNEQYF

j_call: TRBJ2-5
clone_size: few
d_call: .
v_call: TRBV11-2
cdr3_nt: TGTGCCAGCAGCCCAAGACAGATAAGAGAGACCCAGTACTTC
cdr3_aa: CASSPRQIRETQYF

j_call: TRBJ1-2
clone_size: .
d_call: TRBD1
v_call: TRBV6-5
cdr3_nt: TGTGCCAGCAGACGGGACAGGGACGGCTACACCTTC
cdr3_aa: CASRRDRDGYTF

j_call: TRBJ2-1
clone_size: few
d_call: .
v_call: TRBV20-1
cdr3_nt: TGCAGTGCTCCTCGTCCGGGGGACTCCTACAATGAGCAGTTCTTC
cdr3_aa: CSAPRPGDSYNEQFF

j_call: TRBJ1-5
clone_size: few
d_call: .
v_call: TRBV6-7
cdr3_nt: TGTGCCAGCAGTTACTCTACCAATCAGCCCCAGCATTTT
cdr3_aa: CASSYSTNQPQHF

j_call: TRBJ2-7
clone_size: few
d_call: .
v_call: TRBV4-1
cdr3_nt: TGCGCCAACAGCCAAGTTGGACGGCCCTACGAGCAGTACTTC
cdr3_aa: CANSQVGRPYEQYF

j_call: TRBJ1-2
clone_size: .
d_call: .
v_call: TRBV28
cdr3_nt: TGTGCCAGCAGTTCCCTTTCTGGCGGGAACCCCTATGGCTACACCTTC
cdr3_aa: CASSSLSGGNPYGYTF

j_call: TRBJ1-5
clone_size: many
d_call: .
v_call: TRBV15
cdr3_nt: TGTGCCACCAGCAGAGTCCCCCGGGAGGGTATAGGCAATCAGCCCCAGCATTTT
cdr3_aa: CATSRVPREGIGNQPQHF

j_call: TRBJ2-3
clone_size: many
d_call: TRBD2
v_call: TRBV12-3/TRBV12-4
cdr3_nt: TGTGCCAGCAGCTTGGGACTAGCGGGAGTAGATACGCAGTATTTT
cdr3_aa: CASSLGLAGVDTQYF

j_call: TRBJ1-1
clone_size: many
d_call: .
v_call: TRBV29-1
cdr3_nt: TGCAGCGTTGTGGGACAACCGAACACTGAAGCTTTCTTT
cdr3_aa: CSVVGQPNTEAFF

j_call: TRBJ1-5
clone_size: many
d_call: .
v_call: TRBV12-3/TRBV12-4
cdr3_nt: TGTGCCAGCAGTTGGACCGCAGCAAGGCCCCAGCATTTT
cdr3_aa: CASSWTAARPQHF

j_call: TRBJ2-1
clone_size: .
d_call: TRBD2
v_call: TRBV9
cdr3_nt: TGTGCCAGCAGCGCCACTAGCGGGAGGGCAAATGAGCAGTTCTTC
cdr3_aa: CASSATSGRANEQFF

j_call: TRBJ1-2
clone_size: many
d_call: .
v_call: TRBV12-3/TRBV12-4
cdr3_nt: TGTGCCAGCCGTGGAATGGGGCCTACTAACTATGGCTACACCTTC
cdr3_aa: CASRGMGPTNYGYTF

j_call: TRBJ2-3
clone_size: few
d_call: .
v_call: TRBV12-3/TRBV12-4
cdr3_nt: TGTGCCAGCAGCCAACAAACAGGATCCAACACAGATACGCAGTATTTT
cdr3_aa: CASSQQTGSNTDTQYF

j_call: TRBJ1-1
clone_size: many
d_call: .
v_call: TRBV4-3
cdr3_nt: TGCGCCAGCAGCCCTACGGGAAGTGAAGCTTTCTTT
cdr3_aa: CASSPTGSEAFF

j_call: TRBJ2-7
clone_size: few
d_call: TRBD2
v_call: TRBV7-8
cdr3_nt: TGTGCCAGCAGCTTAGGAGCTAGCGGTTCCTACGAGCAGTACTTC
cdr3_aa: CASSLGASGSYEQYF

j_call: TRBJ1-1
clone_size: many
d_call: .
v_call: TRBV7-2
cdr3_nt: TGTGCCAGCAGCCCGTTAAACCAGGGGGAAGCTTTCTTT
cdr3_aa: CASSPLNQGEAFF

j_call: TRBJ1-1
clone_size: .
d_call: TRBD1
v_call: TRBV2
cdr3_nt: TGTGCCAGCAGGGAACAGGGGAGCGGTGAAGCTTTCTTT
cdr3_aa: CASREQGSGEAFF

j_call: TRBJ1-4
clone_size: few
d_call: .
v_call: TRBV30
cdr3_nt: TGTGCCTGGAGTAGAGTGGGGGGCACTAATGAAAAACTGTTTTTT
cdr3_aa: CAWSRVGGTNEKLFF

j_call: TRBJ2-7
clone_size: many
d_call: .
v_call: TRBV30
cdr3_nt: TGTGCCTGGACAAAGGCGACCCGCTCCTACGAGCAGTACTTC
cdr3_aa: CAWTKATRSYEQYF

j_call: TRBJ2-1
clone_size: .
d_call: .
v_call: TRBV12-5
cdr3_nt: TGTGCTAGTGGTCCCGCCCGGGACAATGAGCAGTTCTTC
cdr3_aa: CASGPARDNEQFF

j_call: TRBJ2-3
clone_size: .
d_call: .
v_call: TRBV12-3/TRBV12-4
cdr3_nt: TGTGCCAGCGGGGGCCTGAGCACAGATACGCAGTATTTT
cdr3_aa: CASGGLSTDTQYF

j_call: TRBJ1-1
clone_size: many
d_call: .
v_call: TRBV5-4
cdr3_nt: TGTGCCAGCAGCCCGAGGGGGGGGCTAATGAACACTGAAGCTTTCTTT
cdr3_aa: CASSPRGGLMNTEAFF

j_call: TRBJ2-5
clone_size: many
d_call: TRBD2
v_call: TRBV7-8
cdr3_nt: TGTGCCAGCAGCCAGCTAGCGGGAGGGCCAGGAGAGACCCAGTACTTC
cdr3_aa: CASSQLAGGPGETQYF

j_call: TRBJ2-3
clone_size: .
d_call: .
v_call: TRBV7-3
cdr3_nt: TGTGCCAGCAGCGGTTCGGCTAGCACAGATACGCAGTATTTT
cdr3_aa: CASSGSASTDTQYF

j_call: TRBJ1-1
clone_size: many
d_call: TRBD1
v_call: TRBV24-1
cdr3_nt: TGTGCCACCAGTGATAGAGGGGGCCGGGCTTTCTTT
cdr3_aa: CATSDRGGRAFF

j_call: TRBJ2-2
clone_size: many
d_call: TRBD2
v_call: TRBV5-5
cdr3_nt: TGTGCCAGCAGCACCGCGGGACTAGGAACCGGGGAGCTGTTTTTT
cdr3_aa: CASSTAGLGTGELFF

j_call: TRBJ2-2
clone_size: .
d_call: .
v_call: TRBV29-1
cdr3_nt: TGCAGCGGTAGGAGGGGGACGGACACCGGGGAGCTGTTTTTT
cdr3_aa: CSGRRGTDTGELFF

j_call: TRBJ2-1
clone_size: .
d_call: .
v_call: TRBV12-3/TRBV12-4
cdr3_nt: TGTGCCAGCAGTTTTGGCCAGAATCCCTACAATGAGCAGTTCTTC
cdr3_aa: CASSFGQNPYNEQFF

j_call: TRBJ1-2
clone_size: many
d_call: TRBD1
v_call: TRBV7-2
cdr3_nt: TGTGCCAGCAGCCCGCAGGGGGCAAACTATGGCTACACCTTC
cdr3_aa: CASSPQGANYGYTF

j_call: TRBJ2-4
clone_size: many
d_call: TRBD1
v_call: TRBV4-1
cdr3_nt: TGCGCCAGCGGACAGGGGGCCAAAAACATTCAGTACTTC
cdr3_aa: CASGQGAKNIQYF